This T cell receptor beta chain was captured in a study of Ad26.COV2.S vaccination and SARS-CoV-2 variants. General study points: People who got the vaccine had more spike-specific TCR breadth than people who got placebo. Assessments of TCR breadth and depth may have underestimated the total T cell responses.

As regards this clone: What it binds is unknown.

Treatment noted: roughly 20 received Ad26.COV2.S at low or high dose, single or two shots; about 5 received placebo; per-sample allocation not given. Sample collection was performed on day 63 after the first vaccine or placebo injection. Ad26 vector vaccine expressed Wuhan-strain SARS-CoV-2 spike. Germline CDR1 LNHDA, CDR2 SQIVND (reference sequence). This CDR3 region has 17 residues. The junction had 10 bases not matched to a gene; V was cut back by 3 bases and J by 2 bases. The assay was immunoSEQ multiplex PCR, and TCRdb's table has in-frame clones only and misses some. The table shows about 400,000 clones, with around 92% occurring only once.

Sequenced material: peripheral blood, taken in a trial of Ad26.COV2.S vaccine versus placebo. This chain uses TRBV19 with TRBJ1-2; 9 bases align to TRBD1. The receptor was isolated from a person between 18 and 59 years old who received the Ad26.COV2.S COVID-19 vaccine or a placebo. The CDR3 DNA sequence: TGTGCCAGTAGTATGAATGTTCGGACAGGGGCCAACTATGGCTACACCTTC. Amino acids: CASSMNVRTGANYGYTF. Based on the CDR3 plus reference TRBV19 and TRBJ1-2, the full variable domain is DGGITQSPKYLFRKEGQNVTLSCEQNLNHDAMYWYRQDPGQGLRLIYYSQIVNDFQKGDIAEGYSVSREKKESFPLTVTSAQKNPTAFYLCASSMNVRTGANYGYTFGSGTRLTVV.